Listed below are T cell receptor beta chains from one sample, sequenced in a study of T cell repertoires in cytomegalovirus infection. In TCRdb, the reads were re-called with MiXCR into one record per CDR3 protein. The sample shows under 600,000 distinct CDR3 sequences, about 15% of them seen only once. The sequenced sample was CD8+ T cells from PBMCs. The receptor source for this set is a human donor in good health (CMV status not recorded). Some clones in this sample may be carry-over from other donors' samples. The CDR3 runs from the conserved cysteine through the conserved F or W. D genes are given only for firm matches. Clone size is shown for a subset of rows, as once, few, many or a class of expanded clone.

cdr3_nt: TGTGCCAGTAGTATAGGCGGAGGAGGGGTCTACGAGCAGTACTTC; cdr3_aa: CASSIGGGGVYEQYF; clone_size: NA; d_call: NA; v_call: TRBV19; cdr3_length: 15; j_call: TRBJ2-7
cdr3_nt: TGTGCCAGCAGTTATGAGCGGGAAGACCCCGGGGTGCTGTTTTTT; cdr3_aa: CASSYEREDPGVLFF; clone_size: NA; d_call: TRBD2; v_call: TRBV6-6; cdr3_length: 15; j_call: TRBJ2-2
cdr3_nt: TGTGCCAGCAGCCAAGTGGGGAGGGGATCCTACAATGAGCAGTTCTTC; cdr3_aa: CASSQVGRGSYNEQFF; clone_size: many; d_call: TRBD2; v_call: TRBV14; cdr3_length: 16; j_call: TRBJ2-1
cdr3_nt: TGTGCCAGCAGTTTACGAGGGGGACCAACCTACGAGCAGTACTTC; cdr3_aa: CASSLRGGPTYEQYF; clone_size: NA; d_call: NA; v_call: TRBV27; cdr3_length: 15; j_call: TRBJ2-7
cdr3_nt: TGTGCCAGCAGTGAGTCCAGGGCCAGCAATCAGCCCCAGCATTTT; cdr3_aa: CASSESRASNQPQHF; clone_size: few; d_call: NA; v_call: TRBV2; cdr3_length: 15; j_call: TRBJ1-5
cdr3_nt: TGTGCCAGCAGCTTTCTGGGGGGCGCGGCTGAAGCTTTCTTT; cdr3_aa: CASSFLGGAAEAFF; clone_size: many; d_call: NA; v_call: TRBV7-6; cdr3_length: 14; j_call: TRBJ1-1
cdr3_nt: TGTGCCAGCAGTGCATCAGCCCCTGGTTATGGCTACACCTTC; cdr3_aa: CASSASAPGYGYTF; clone_size: few; d_call: NA; v_call: TRBV6-1; cdr3_length: 14; j_call: TRBJ1-2
cdr3_nt: TGCGCCAGCAGCTCCCGAGTTGGACAGGGGAAAATTAGCAATCAGCCCCAGCATTTT; cdr3_aa: CASSSRVGQGKISNQPQHF; clone_size: few; d_call: TRBD1; v_call: TRBV5-1; cdr3_length: 19; j_call: TRBJ1-5
cdr3_nt: TGTGCCAGCAGCCCAATACCGGACAGCTCCTACGAGCAGTACTTC; cdr3_aa: CASSPIPDSSYEQYF; clone_size: few; d_call: NA; v_call: TRBV5-4; cdr3_length: 15; j_call: TRBJ2-7
cdr3_nt: TGTGCCAGCAGTTTGGTAGAATTTGAGCAGTACTTC; cdr3_aa: CASSLVEFEQYF; clone_size: many; d_call: NA; v_call: TRBV28; cdr3_length: 12; j_call: TRBJ2-7
cdr3_nt: TGTGCCAGCAGAGCGACGGCGAATGAAAAACTGTTTTTT; cdr3_aa: CASRATANEKLFF; clone_size: many; d_call: NA; v_call: TRBV7-2; cdr3_length: 13; j_call: TRBJ1-4
cdr3_nt: TGTGCCAGCAGCTTTGGACTAGTGAACACTGAAGCTTTCTTT; cdr3_aa: CASSFGLVNTEAFF; clone_size: many; d_call: NA; v_call: TRBV7-6; cdr3_length: 14; j_call: TRBJ1-1
cdr3_nt: TGTGCCAGCAGAGGGCTGTGGGACTACGAGCAGTACTTC; cdr3_aa: CASRGLWDYEQYF; clone_size: few; d_call: NA; v_call: TRBV27; cdr3_length: 13; j_call: TRBJ2-7
cdr3_nt: TGCAGCGCCGGACTAGCGGGAGGCGAGCAGTACTTC; cdr3_aa: CSAGLAGGEQYF; clone_size: NA; d_call: TRBD2; v_call: TRBV29-1; cdr3_length: 12; j_call: TRBJ2-7
cdr3_nt: TGTGCCAGCAGTATCGGGACTAGTACTTATGAGCAGTTCTTC; cdr3_aa: CASSIGTSTYEQFF; clone_size: NA; d_call: TRBD2; v_call: TRBV27; cdr3_length: 14; j_call: TRBJ2-1
cdr3_nt: TGCAGCGTCGACCCGGGCCGGGGGAAGAACTATGGCTACACCTTC; cdr3_aa: CSVDPGRGKNYGYTF; clone_size: few; d_call: NA; v_call: TRBV29-1; cdr3_length: 15; j_call: TRBJ1-2
cdr3_nt: TGTGCCAGCAGTGATATAGCTAACACTGAAGCTTTCTTT; cdr3_aa: CASSDIANTEAFF; clone_size: many; d_call: NA; v_call: TRBV25-1; cdr3_length: 13; j_call: TRBJ1-1
cdr3_nt: TGTGCCATAAGGGGAGTCGGGACTGAAGCTTTCTTT; cdr3_aa: CAIRGVGTEAFF; clone_size: many; d_call: NA; v_call: TRBV11-2; cdr3_length: 12; j_call: TRBJ1-1
cdr3_nt: TGTGCCAGCAGCCCCGGGACTAGCGGGAGGGCCGTCCCCCTTACGCAGTATTTT; cdr3_aa: CASSPGTSGRAVPLTQYF; clone_size: NA; d_call: TRBD2; v_call: TRBV5-6; cdr3_length: 18; j_call: TRBJ2-3
cdr3_nt: TGTGCCAGCAGCTTACCCGACATGGAATCCCAGGTTGCAACTAATGAAAAACTGTTTTTT; cdr3_aa: CASSLPDMESQVATNEKLFF; clone_size: few; d_call: NA; v_call: TRBV7-9; cdr3_length: 20; j_call: TRBJ1-4
cdr3_nt: TGTGCCAGCAGTATCACAGGGTTCGGAAACACCATATATTTT; cdr3_aa: CASSITGFGNTIYF; clone_size: many; d_call: NA; v_call: TRBV12-3/TRBV12-4; cdr3_length: 14; j_call: TRBJ1-3
cdr3_nt: TGTGCCAGCAGCCCTCTTTCTTCCGCTACGGACACGCAGTATTTT; cdr3_aa: CASSPLSSATDTQYF; clone_size: many; d_call: NA; v_call: TRBV7-6; cdr3_length: 15; j_call: TRBJ2-3
cdr3_nt: TGTGCCAGCAGTTTGACCAGCGGGTACTACGAGCAGTACTTC; cdr3_aa: CASSLTSGYYEQYF; clone_size: many; d_call: NA; v_call: TRBV27; cdr3_length: 14; j_call: TRBJ2-7
cdr3_nt: TGTGCCAGCAGTTTTACCCCAGACAGACGAGAGACCCAGTACTTC; cdr3_aa: CASSFTPDRRETQYF; clone_size: NA; d_call: NA; v_call: TRBV27; cdr3_length: 15; j_call: TRBJ2-5
cdr3_nt: TGTGCCAGCAGTGACTCTGGGGAAGCTAATGAAAAACTGTTTTTT; cdr3_aa: CASSDSGEANEKLFF; clone_size: NA; d_call: NA; v_call: TRBV6-4; cdr3_length: 15; j_call: TRBJ1-4
cdr3_nt: TGTGCCAGCAGCCGACTCCAGGGTTCCGGGGAGCTGTTTTTT; cdr3_aa: CASSRLQGSGELFF; clone_size: many; d_call: NA; v_call: TRBV12-3/TRBV12-4; cdr3_length: 14; j_call: TRBJ2-2
cdr3_nt: TGTGCCAGCAGCTTTAGCGGGGGGGCAGATACGCAGTATTTT; cdr3_aa: CASSFSGGADTQYF; clone_size: many; d_call: TRBD2; v_call: TRBV7-8; cdr3_length: 14; j_call: TRBJ2-3
cdr3_nt: TGTGCCTGGAGTGTGGGACAGGGCAATCAGCCCCAGCATTTT; cdr3_aa: CAWSVGQGNQPQHF; clone_size: NA; d_call: TRBD1; v_call: TRBV30; cdr3_length: 14; j_call: TRBJ1-5
cdr3_nt: TGTGCCAGCAGCTCCGGGACAGGGGTGAATCAGCCCCAGCATTTT; cdr3_aa: CASSSGTGVNQPQHF; clone_size: many; d_call: TRBD1; v_call: TRBV6-1; cdr3_length: 15; j_call: TRBJ1-5
cdr3_nt: TGTGCCAGCAGCTTCGGGACTGCAAACGAGCAGTACTTC; cdr3_aa: CASSFGTANEQYF; clone_size: few; d_call: NA; v_call: TRBV11-2; cdr3_length: 13; j_call: TRBJ2-7
cdr3_nt: TGTGCCAGCAGCTTGGGGACTAGCGGGAGGGCAGAGCTGTTTTTT; cdr3_aa: CASSLGTSGRAELFF; clone_size: NA; d_call: TRBD2; v_call: TRBV5-4; cdr3_length: 15; j_call: TRBJ2-2
cdr3_nt: TGTGCCAGCAGCGTAGACGAGGGAAGTCTCTACGAGCAGTACTTC; cdr3_aa: CASSVDEGSLYEQYF; clone_size: few; d_call: NA; v_call: TRBV9; cdr3_length: 15; j_call: TRBJ2-7
cdr3_nt: TGTGCCATCACTGATCTATTAGAGGGGAACACTGAAGCTTTCTTT; cdr3_aa: CAITDLLEGNTEAFF; clone_size: NA; d_call: NA; v_call: TRBV10-3; cdr3_length: 15; j_call: TRBJ1-1
cdr3_nt: TGTGCCATCACCGATAGCGGGAAAGACGAGCAGTACTTC; cdr3_aa: CAITDSGKDEQYF; clone_size: few; d_call: TRBD2; v_call: TRBV10-3; cdr3_length: 13; j_call: TRBJ2-7
cdr3_nt: TGTGCCAGCAGCTTATCCAGGTTCACCCCCGAAGAGACCCAGTACTTC; cdr3_aa: CASSLSRFTPEETQYF; clone_size: NA; d_call: NA; v_call: TRBV11-2; cdr3_length: 16; j_call: TRBJ2-5